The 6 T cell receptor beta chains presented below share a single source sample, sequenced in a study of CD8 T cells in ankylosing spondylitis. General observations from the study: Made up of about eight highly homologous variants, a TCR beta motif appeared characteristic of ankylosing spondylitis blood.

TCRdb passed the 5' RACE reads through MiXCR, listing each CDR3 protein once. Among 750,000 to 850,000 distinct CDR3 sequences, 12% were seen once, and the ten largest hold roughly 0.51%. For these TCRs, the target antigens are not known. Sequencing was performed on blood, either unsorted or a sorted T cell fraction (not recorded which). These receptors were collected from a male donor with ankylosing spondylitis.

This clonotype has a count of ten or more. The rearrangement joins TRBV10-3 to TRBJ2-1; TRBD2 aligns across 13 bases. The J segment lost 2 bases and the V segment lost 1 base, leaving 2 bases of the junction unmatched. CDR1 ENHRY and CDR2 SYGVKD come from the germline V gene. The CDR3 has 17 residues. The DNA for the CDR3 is TGTGCCATCAGTGAGTTTACTAGCGGGAGGGCCTACAATGAGCAGTTCTTC. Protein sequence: CAISEFTSGRAYNEQFF.

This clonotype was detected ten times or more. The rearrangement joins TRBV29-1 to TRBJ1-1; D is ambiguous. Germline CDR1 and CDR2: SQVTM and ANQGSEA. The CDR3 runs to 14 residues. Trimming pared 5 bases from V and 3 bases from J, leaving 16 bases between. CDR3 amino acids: CSVSPRSSDTEAFF. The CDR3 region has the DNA TGCAGCGTTTCCCCCCGCAGCTCTGACACTGAAGCTTTCTTT.

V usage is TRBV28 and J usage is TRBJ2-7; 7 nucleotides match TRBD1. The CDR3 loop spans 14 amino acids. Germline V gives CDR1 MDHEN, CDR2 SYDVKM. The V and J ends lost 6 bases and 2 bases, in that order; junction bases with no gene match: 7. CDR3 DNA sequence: TGTGCCAGCAGGCTCCGGGACAGTACCTACGAGCAGTACTTC. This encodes CASRLRDSTYEQYF.

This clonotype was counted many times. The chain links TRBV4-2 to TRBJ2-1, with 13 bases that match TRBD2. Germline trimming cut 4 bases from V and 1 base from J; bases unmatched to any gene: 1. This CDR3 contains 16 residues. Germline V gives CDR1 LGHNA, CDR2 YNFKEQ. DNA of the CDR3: TGTGCCAGCAGCCCGACTAGCGGGGGGTCCTACAATGAGCAGTTCTTC. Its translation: CASSPTSGGSYNEQFF.

The CDR3 reads CASSPGPHQPQHF. Here the CDR3 DNA reads TGTGCCTCAAGCCCAGGGCCCCATCAGCCCCAGCATTTT. J is TRBJ1-5 and V is TRBV5-5; TRBD1 might be the D (5 bases). Trimming shortened V by 10 bases and J by 5 bases, and 16 bases separated the two germline ends. The CDR3 extends over 13 amino acids. Germline loops: CDR1 SGHKS, CDR2 YYEKEE (reference sequence).

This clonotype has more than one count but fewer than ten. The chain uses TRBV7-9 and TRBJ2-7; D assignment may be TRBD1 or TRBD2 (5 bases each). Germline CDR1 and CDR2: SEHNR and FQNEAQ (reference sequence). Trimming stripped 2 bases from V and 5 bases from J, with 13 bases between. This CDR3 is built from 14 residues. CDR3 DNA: TGTGCCAGCAGCTTAAGGGCAGGGACCCACGAGCAGTACTTC. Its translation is CASSLRAGTHEQYF. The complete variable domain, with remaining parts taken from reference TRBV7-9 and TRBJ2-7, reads DTGVSQNPRHKITKRGQNVTFRCDPISEHNRLYWYRQTLGQGPEFLTYFQNEAQLEKSRLLSDRFSAERPKGSFSTLEIQRTEQGDSAMYLCASSLRAGTHEQYFGPGTRLTVT.